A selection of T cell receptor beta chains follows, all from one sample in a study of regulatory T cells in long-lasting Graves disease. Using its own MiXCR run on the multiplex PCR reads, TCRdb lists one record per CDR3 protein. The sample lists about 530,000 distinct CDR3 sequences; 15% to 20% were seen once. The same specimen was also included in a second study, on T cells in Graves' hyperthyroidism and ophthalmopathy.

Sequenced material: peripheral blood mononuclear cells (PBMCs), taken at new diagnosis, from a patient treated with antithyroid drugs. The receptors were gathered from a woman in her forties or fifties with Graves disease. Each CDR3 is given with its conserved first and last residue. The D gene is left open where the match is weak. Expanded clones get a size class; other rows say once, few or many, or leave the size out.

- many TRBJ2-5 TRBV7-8 CASSDSPGHGIAGTQYF TGTGCCAGCAGCGACAGCCCGGGACATGGGATAGCGGGGACCCAGTACTTC
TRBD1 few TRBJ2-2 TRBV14 CASSLYLGTDTGELFF TGTGCCAGCAGCCTATATTTAGGGACAGACACCGGGGAGCTGTTTTTT
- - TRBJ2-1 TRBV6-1 CASSERASSYNEQFF TGTGCCAGCAGTGAGCGGGCCAGCTCCTACAATGAGCAGTTCTTC
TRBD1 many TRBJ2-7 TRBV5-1 CASSTGTGVTYEQYF TGCGCCAGCAGCACCGGGACAGGGGTTACCTACGAGCAGTACTTC
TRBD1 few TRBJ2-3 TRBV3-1 CASSRSGRGRPDTQYF TGTGCCAGCAGCCGATCGGGCAGGGGGCGTCCAGATACGCAGTATTTT
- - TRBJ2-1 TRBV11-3 CASSSAGTHPSYNEQFF TGTGCCAGCAGCTCAGCCGGGACGCATCCTTCCTACAATGAGCAGTTCTTC
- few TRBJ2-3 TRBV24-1 CATSGQTTDTQYF TGTGCCACCAGTGGGCAAACCACAGATACGCAGTATTTT
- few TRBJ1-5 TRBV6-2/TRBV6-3 CASSLPAGLNQPQHF TGTGCCAGCAGTTTGCCTGCGGGGCTAAATCAGCCCCAGCATTTT
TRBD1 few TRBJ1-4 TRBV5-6 CASSFEGQGVRSNEKLFF TGTGCCAGCAGCTTCGAGGGACAGGGTGTAAGGTCTAATGAAAAACTGTTTTTT
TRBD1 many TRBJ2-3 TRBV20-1 CSAPRGSTDTQYF TGCAGTGCTCCCAGGGGGAGCACAGATACGCAGTATTTT
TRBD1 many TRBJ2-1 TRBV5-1 CASRSRDRVSYNEQFF TGCGCCAGCAGGTCCCGGGACAGGGTGTCCTACAATGAGCAGTTCTTC
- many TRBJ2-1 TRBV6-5 CASSSRGGTTDNEQFF TGTGCCAGCAGTTCCAGGGGAGGGACTACCGACAATGAGCAGTTCTTC
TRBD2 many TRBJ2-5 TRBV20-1 CSASPTSGQETQYF TGCAGTGCTAGCCCTACTAGCGGACAAGAGACCCAGTACTTC
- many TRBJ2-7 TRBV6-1 CASSEDPGLRTYEQYF TGTGCCAGCAGTGAAGACCCGGGACTGAGAACCTACGAGCAGTACTTC
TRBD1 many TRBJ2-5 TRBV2 CASSLDRGQRTQYF TGTGCCAGCAGCTTAGACAGGGGGCAAAGGACCCAGTACTTC
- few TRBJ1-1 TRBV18 CASSPPNGMNTEAFF TGTGCCAGCTCACCACCAAACGGGATGAACACTGAAGCTTTCTTT
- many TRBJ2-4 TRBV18 CASSPSTGRNIQYF TGTGCCAGCTCACCAAGCACAGGGCGAAACATTCAGTACTTC
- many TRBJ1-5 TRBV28 CASRRGDSNQPQHF TGTGCCAGCAGACGGGGGGATAGCAATCAGCCCCAGCATTTT
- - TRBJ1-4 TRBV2 CASSGVTGGNEKLFF TGTGCCAGCAGTGGAGTAACTGGCGGCAATGAAAAACTGTTTTTT
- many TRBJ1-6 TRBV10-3 CAISVGDLHDNSPLHF TGTGCCATCAGTGTGGGGGACCTGCACGATAATTCACCCCTCCACTTT
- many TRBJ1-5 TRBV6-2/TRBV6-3 CASSYRVNQPQHF TGTGCCAGCAGTTACAGGGTCAATCAGCCCCAGCATTTT
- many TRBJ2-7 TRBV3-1 CASSKTDTYEQYF TGTGCCAGCAGCAAAACTGACACCTACGAGCAGTACTTC
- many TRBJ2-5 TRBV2 CASSRQKETQYF TGTGCCAGCAGTCGGCAGAAAGAGACCCAGTACTTC
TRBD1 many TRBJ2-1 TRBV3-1 CASSQGGGQGYNEQFF TGTGCCAGCAGCCAAGGAGGAGGACAGGGTTACAATGAGCAGTTCTTC
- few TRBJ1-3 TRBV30 CAWSVMAGNTIYF TGTGCCTGGAGTGTAATGGCAGGCAACACCATATATTTT
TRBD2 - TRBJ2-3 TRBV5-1 CASSSLAGGLGDTQYF TGCGCCAGCAGCTCACTAGCGGGGGGGCTTGGAGATACGCAGTATTTT
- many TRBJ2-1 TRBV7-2 CASNDRTGVYNEQFF TGTGCCAGCAACGACAGGACGGGGGTTTACAATGAGCAGTTCTTC
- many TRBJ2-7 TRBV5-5 CASSLSNYEQYF TGTGCCAGCAGCTTGTCCAACTACGAGCAGTACTTC
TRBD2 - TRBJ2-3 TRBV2 CASTRVAGLGADTQYF TGTGCCAGCACACGAGTAGCGGGGTTGGGGGCAGATACGCAGTATTTT
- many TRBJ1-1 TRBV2 CASSEVDGEAFF TGTGCCAGCAGTGAAGTGGACGGTGAAGCTTTCTTT
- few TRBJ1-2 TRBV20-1 CSAQTENLLWGGYTF TGCAGTGCACAGACAGAGAACCTCCTTTGGGGTGGCTACACCTTC
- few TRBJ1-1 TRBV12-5 CASASSRAFF TGTGCTAGTGCTTCGTCCCGAGCTTTCTTT
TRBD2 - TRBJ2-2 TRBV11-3 CASSPRDGGDTGELFF TGTGCCAGCAGCCCTCGGGACGGGGGGGACACCGGGGAGCTGTTTTTT
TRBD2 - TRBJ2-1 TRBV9 CASSQLPSSGGFYNEQFF TGTGCCAGCAGCCAGCTTCCCTCTAGCGGGGGGTTCTACAATGAGCAGTTCTTC
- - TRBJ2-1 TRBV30 CAWSLPSEQFF TGTGCCTGGAGTCTACCCAGTGAGCAGTTCTTC
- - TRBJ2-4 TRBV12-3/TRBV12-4 CASSEALAKNIQYF TGTGCCAGCAGCGAGGCACTAGCCAAAAACATTCAGTACTTC
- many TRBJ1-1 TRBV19 CASSIQPRNTEAFF TGTGCCAGTAGTATCCAGCCTCGGAACACTGAAGCTTTCTTT
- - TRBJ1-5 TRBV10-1 CASSEGGQPQHF TGCGCCAGCAGTGAGGGGGGTCAGCCCCAGCATTTT
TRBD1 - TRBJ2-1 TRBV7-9 CASSFGQGVYNEQFF TGTGCCAGCAGCTTCGGACAGGGAGTTTACAATGAGCAGTTCTTC
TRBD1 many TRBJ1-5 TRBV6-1 CASSPRPPGQGHDQPQHF TGTGCCAGCAGTCCCAGGCCTCCGGGACAGGGGCATGATCAGCCCCAGCATTTT
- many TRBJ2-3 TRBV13 CASSLPGVGTDTQYF TGTGCCAGCAGCTTACCGGGGGTGGGCACAGATACGCAGTATTTT
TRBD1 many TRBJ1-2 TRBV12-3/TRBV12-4 CASSLGTGVLSGYTF TGTGCCAGCAGTTTGGGGACAGGGGTACTCTCTGGCTACACCTTC
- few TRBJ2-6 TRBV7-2 CARAGAGANVLTF TGTGCCAGAGCTGGGGCTGGGGCCAACGTCCTGACTTTC
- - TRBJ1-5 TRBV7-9 CASSLGSDSNQPQHF TGTGCCAGCAGCTTAGGATCGGACTCCAATCAGCCCCAGCATTTT
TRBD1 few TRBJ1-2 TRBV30 CAWSRQGAGGYTF TGTGCCTGGAGTCGACAGGGGGCGGGGGGCTACACCTTC
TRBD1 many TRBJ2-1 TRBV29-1 CSVEGGQGFNEQFF TGCAGCGTTGAAGGGGGACAGGGTTTCAATGAGCAGTTCTTC
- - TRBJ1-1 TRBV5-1 CASSSRGKPGITEAFF TGCGCCAGCAGCTCAAGGGGGAAGCCGGGGATCACTGAAGCTTTCTTT
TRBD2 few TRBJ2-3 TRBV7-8 CASSLEVASGHGTQYF TGTGCCAGCAGCTTAGAAGTCGCTAGCGGGCATGGCACGCAGTATTTT
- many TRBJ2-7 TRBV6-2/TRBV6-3 CASSYSGGLSSYEQYF TGTGCCAGCAGTTACTCGGGGGGATTAAGCTCCTACGAGCAGTACTTC